This T cell receptor beta chain was captured by sequencing in a study of cytomegalovirus exposure and HLA in healthy donors. The overall study: Among several hundred genotyped donors, around 77% fell in the Caucasian-associated ancestry cluster. General study results and limits: It has been reported that TCR beta sequences accurately predicted the HLA-A and HLA-B alleles of most subjects. Analyses of presence and absence presupposed an approximately uniform sequencing depth across donors. A later analysis linked a missense DCLRE1C variant to TCR beta V- and J-gene trimming.

Germline V lookup: CDR1 LNHDA, CDR2 SQIVND (reference sequence). This CDR3 has 17 residues. V lost 8 bases and J lost 2; bases outside the gene matches: 16. The study ran its PCR with 60 Vbeta and 13 Jbeta primers. Method: immunoSEQ multiplex PCR; TCRdb's copy keeps in-frame clones and lacks some. The sample's table shows 150,000 to 200,000 clones. Details on this clone: Antigen unknown.

The receptor comes from a woman younger than 30 in good health and CMV-seropositive. The chain combines TRBV19 with TRBJ1-2, with TRBD1 identical over 8 bases. Sequencing used PBMCs. The CDR3, as DNA: TGTGCCAGTCAACCGGGGGGAGACAGGGGCCCCAACTATGGCTACACCTTC. Translation gives CASQPGGDRGPNYGYTF. Based on the CDR3 plus reference TRBV19 and TRBJ1-2, the full variable domain is DGGITQSPKYLFRKEGQNVTLSCEQNLNHDAMYWYRQDPGQGLRLIYYSQIVNDFQKGDIAEGYSVSREKKESFPLTVTSAQKNPTAFYLCASQPGGDRGPNYGYTFGSGTRLTVV.